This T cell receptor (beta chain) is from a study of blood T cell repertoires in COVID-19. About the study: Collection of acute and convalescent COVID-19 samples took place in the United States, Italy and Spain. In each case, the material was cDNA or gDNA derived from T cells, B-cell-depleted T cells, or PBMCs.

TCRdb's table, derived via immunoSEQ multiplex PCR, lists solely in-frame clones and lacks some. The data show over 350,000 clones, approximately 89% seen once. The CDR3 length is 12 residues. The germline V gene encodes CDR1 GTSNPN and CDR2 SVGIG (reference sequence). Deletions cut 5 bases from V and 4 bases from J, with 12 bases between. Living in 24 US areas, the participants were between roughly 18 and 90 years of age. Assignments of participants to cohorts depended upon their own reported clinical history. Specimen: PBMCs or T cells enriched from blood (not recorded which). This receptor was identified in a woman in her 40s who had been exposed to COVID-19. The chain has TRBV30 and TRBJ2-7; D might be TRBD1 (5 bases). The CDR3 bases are TGTGCCTGGGGTCTCGACAGTTACGAGCAGTACTTC. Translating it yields CAWGLDSYEQYF.